Presented here are 26 T cell receptor beta chains from one specimen sequenced in a study of glioma-infiltrating T cells. The iRepertoire nested amplicon-rescue multiplex PCR amplified TCR alpha and beta CDR3s from RNA. TCRdb used MiXCR to reprocess the multiplex PCR reads, holding one entry per CDR3 protein. The sample records approximately 100,000 distinct CDR3 sequences, about 30% being singletons. The specimen sequenced was glioma tissue, nonneoplastic brain tissue, or PBMCs (not recorded which). The receptors shown here come from a human donor with low-grade glioma or glioblastoma, undergoing nonglioma brain surgery, or in good health (not recorded which).

About this clonotype: A much larger clone differs by one base, so this may be a read error. The genes are TRBV7-2 and TRBJ1-1, with D unclear. Germline CDR1 reads SGHTA; CDR2 reads FQGNSA. The CDR3 runs to 13 residues. CDR3 amino acids: CAGSLVWRDEAFF. The CDR3 DNA reads as TGTGCCGGCAGCTTAGTTTGGCGAGATGAAGCTTTCTTT.

This clonotype appeared a single time. A much larger clone differs by one base, so this may be a read error. The chain combines TRBV15 with TRBJ2-6; D is unresolved. CDR3 length: 14 amino acids. Per germline, CDR1 LNHNV and CDR2 YYDKDF (reference sequence). CDR3 nucleotides: TGTGCCACCAGAAGAGATCCTGGGGCCAACGTCCTGACTTTC. Its protein is CATRRDPGANVLTF. The full variable domain, completed using reference TRBV15 and TRBJ2-6, is DAMVIQNPRYQVTQFGKPVTLSCSQTLNHNVMYWYQQKSSQAPKLLFHYYDKDFNNEADTPDNFQSRRPNTSFCFLDIRSPGLGDTAMYLCATRRDPGANVLTFGAGSRLTVL.

This clonotype was counted many times. This rearrangement joins TRBV7-2 to TRBJ1-1; D perhaps matches TRBD1 (6 bases). Germline CDR1 and CDR2: SGHTA and FQGNSA. CDR3 size: 14 residues. V gave up 6 bases and J gave up 0 bases, with 11 bases separating them. The CDR3 protein is CASSPQGLNTEAFF. The CDR3 nucleotides are TGTGCCAGCAGTCCTCAGGGGCTGAACACTGAAGCTTTCTTT.

This clonotype has ten or more counts. J is TRBJ1-1 and V is TRBV20-1; D remains unclear. Per germline, CDR1 DFQATT and CDR2 SNEGSKA (reference sequence). Trimming removed 3 bases at V and 2 bases at J, with 10 bases between. The CDR3 contains 13 residues. DNA for the CDR3: TGCAGTGCTAGTTGGGAGATAAACACTGAAGCTTTCTTT. Translated, it gives CSASWEINTEAFF.

There are many counts of this clonotype. This rearrangement joins TRBV7-9 to TRBJ2-7; D is possibly TRBD1 (6 bases). V was pared by 5 bases and J by 3 bases, with 14 bases between. CDR1 is SEHNR, CDR2 FQNEAQ, per germline (reference sequence). The length of the CDR3 is 14 residues. For the CDR3, the DNA is TGTGCCAGCAGCAGAACGGACAGAGACTACGAGCAGTACTTC. Protein: CASSRTDRDYEQYF. Supplemented by reference TRBV7-9 and TRBJ2-7, the full variable domain reads DTGVSQNPRHKITKRGQNVTFRCDPISEHNRLYWYRQTLGQGPEFLTYFQNEAQLEKSRLLSDRFSAERPKGSFSTLEIQRTEQGDSAMYLCASSRTDRDYEQYFGPGTRLTVT.

This clonotype was detected ten times or more. The V and J genes are TRBV3-1 and TRBJ1-3; a possible D gene is TRBD1 (6 bases). The CDR3 runs to 15 residues. V was trimmed by 4 bases and J by 4 bases, leaving 14 bases between them. Germline CDR1 reads LGHDT; CDR2 reads YNNKEL (reference sequence). The CDR3 sequence is CASSPDLGAGNTIYF. CDR3 DNA: TGTGCCAGCAGCCCCGACCTGGGGGCGGGAAACACCATATATTTT.

In its sample, this clonotype was seen many times. The chain has TRBV7-2 and TRBJ1-2; 12 nucleotides align to TRBD1. V dropped 0 bases and J dropped 8; count of bases not matched to a gene: 7. Germline loops: CDR1 SGHTA, CDR2 FQGNSA. The CDR3 is 16 amino acids. The CDR3 nucleotides read TGTGCCAGCAGCTTAGCATCCGGGACAGGGGGCGGAGGCTACACCTTC. This gives the protein CASSLASGTGGGGYTF.

In this sample, this clonotype turned up many times. The chain recombines TRBV6-1 with TRBJ2-1; the D gene is possibly TRBD2 (6 bases). Germline CDR1 MNHNS, CDR2 SASEGT. The CDR3 extends over 13 amino acids. V lost 6 bases and J 2 bases, leaving 8 bases between the germline ends. CDR3 coding DNA: TGTGCCAGCAGAGCTAGCGCCTACAATGAGCAGTTCTTC. This encodes CASRASAYNEQFF.

This clonotype was seen at least ten times. The chain links TRBV4-3 to TRBJ2-7; D is possibly TRBD1 or TRBD2 (6 bases each). CDR1 and CDR2 (germline): LGHNA, YSLEER. The CDR3 totals 16 residues. Trimming stripped 9 bases from V and 3 bases from J, with 24 bases between. In DNA form, the CDR3 reads TGCGCCAGTAAAGGAGGGGGGCCCGGCGGGTTCTACGAGCAGTACTTC. This gives the protein CASKGGGPGGFYEQYF.

This clonotype has a handful of counts. V usage is TRBV2 and J usage is TRBJ2-1; possibly TRBD2 for D (6 bases). The germline V gene encodes CDR1 SNHLY and CDR2 FYNNEI. CDR3 length: 14 residues. V lost 8 bases to trimming and J lost 0 bases, with 11 bases between them. The CDR3: CASLRGGSYNEQFF. CDR3 coding DNA: TGTGCCAGCCTGCGGGGAGGCTCCTACAATGAGCAGTTCTTC. The entire variable domain, with the rest obtained from reference TRBV2 and TRBJ2-1, is as follows: EPEVTQTPSHQVTQMGQEVILRCVPISNHLYFYWYRQILGQKVEFLVSFYNNEISEKSEIFDDQFSVERPDGSNFTLKIRSTKLEDSAMYFCASLRGGSYNEQFFGPGTRLTVL.

The chain has TRBV12-3 or TRBV12-4 and TRBJ1-1; D is ambiguous. Between the trimmed V and J ends, which lost 1 base and 6 bases, there was a span of 9 bases. This CDR3 has 13 amino acids. The CDR3 loop is CASSLVGFAEAFF. CDR3 DNA: TGTGCCAGCAGTTTAGTAGGTTTCGCTGAAGCTTTCTTT.

This clonotype was seen ten or more times. The chain combines TRBV6-1 with TRBJ1-3; 8 bases are a match to TRBD1. V lost 5 bases to trimming and J lost 4 bases; unmatched junction nucleotides: 10. Germline values: CDR1 MNHNS, CDR2 SASEGT. The CDR3 runs to 16 residues. CDR3 DNA: TGTGCCAGCAGTCTATCGGACAGGGTAACCGGAAACACCATATATTTT. This translates into CASSLSDRVTGNTIYF.

Remarks on this clonotype: A much bigger clone sits one base away, suggesting this may be a read error. V gene TRBV11-2 combines with J gene TRBJ2-5; 8 bases agree with TRBD1. This CDR3 spans 15 amino acids. Germline V CDR1 and CDR2: SGHAT, FQNNGV. The CDR3 DNA reads TGTGCCAGCAGCTTAGGACAGGGGTACCAAGGGACCCAGTACTTC. This gives the protein CASSLGQGYQGTQYF.

On this clonotype itself: One junction end does not reproduce the germline sequence, and a read error may be involved. The chain is built from TRBV4-1 and TRBJ1-1, with TRBD1 identical over 9 bases. Germline V gene lookup returns CDR1 MGHRA and CDR2 YSYEKL. The CDR3 has 15 amino acids. This CDR3 is CASRQDRGGNTEAFF. The CDR3, as DNA: TGCGCCAGCAGGCAAGACAGGGGGGGTAACACTGAAGCTTTCTTT.

The chain is built from TRBV20-1 and TRBJ2-3; a possible D gene is TRBD2 (5 bases). The CDR3 has 12 amino acids. Looked up from germline, CDR1 is DFQATT and CDR2 is SNEGSKA (reference sequence). CDR3 region: CIARETLGTQYF. CDR3 DNA: TGCATCGCTAGGGAGACCCTCGGGACGCAGTATTTT.

This clonotype was observed at least ten times. The rearrangement uses TRBV6-2 or TRBV6-3 and TRBJ1-5, with D hard to call. Germline lookup yields CDR1 MNHEY and CDR2 SVGEGT. The ends were cut back, 2 bases at V and 4 bases at J, with 12 bases in the middle. The CDR3 contains 15 residues. The CDR3 DNA follows: TGTGCCAGCAGTTACGCGAGTTCAACTAATCAGCCCCAGCATTTT. It specifies CASSYASSTNQPQHF.

About this clonotype: One junction end disagrees with the germline gene, perhaps due to a read error. The chain uses TRBV6-1 and TRBJ2-5, with 13 bases matching TRBD2. The length of the CDR3 is 16 residues. The germline V gene encodes CDR1 MNHNS and CDR2 SASEGT. Here the CDR3 reads CAISGTSGGADGTQYF. Here the CDR3 DNA reads TGTGCCATCAGTGGCACTAGCGGGGGGGCTGATGGGACCCAGTACTTC.

The J gene is TRBJ2-3, the V gene TRBV6-1; D not certain. Germline V gene data show CDR1 as MNHNS and CDR2 as SASEGT. The V gene lost 8 bases and the J gene lost 7 bases, with 10 bases spanning the gap. This CDR3 is 11 amino acids long. The CDR3 is CASPRSYTQYF. CDR3 coding DNA: TGTGCCAGCCCCAGGTCATATACGCAGTATTTT.

The CDR3 is CSAGVRGRGNQPQYF. CDR3 DNA: TGCAGTGCTGGAGTACGGGGACGTGGCAATCAGCCCCAGTATTTT. The chain uses TRBV20-1 and TRBJ1-5; D might be TRBD1 or TRBD2, each matching 5 bases. The J call could be wrong; TRBJ2-3 is a better fit for the DNA end. The V gene's germline CDR1 is DFQATT and CDR2 SNEGSKA (reference sequence). This CDR3 is built from 15 residues.

This clonotype was found many times. V and J are TRBV27 and TRBJ1-5; D is possibly TRBD1 (5 bases). Trimming took off 0 bases at V and 2 bases at J, with 8 bases between the two ends. The germline V gene has CDR1 MNHEY and CDR2 SMNVEV (reference sequence). The CDR3 loop spans 15 amino acids. The CDR3 spells CASSLSEGRNQPQHF. In DNA form, the CDR3 reads TGTGCCAGCAGTTTATCGGAGGGGCGCAATCAGCCCCAGCATTTT.

This clonotype was detected many times. The chain combines TRBV6-1 with TRBJ1-2, with D perhaps TRBD1 (6 bases). This CDR3 is built from 13 residues. The V gene's germline CDR1 is MNHNS and CDR2 SASEGT. V was trimmed by 7 bases and J by 9 bases, leaving 18 bases between them. The CDR3 loop reads CASTIGQRQSYTF. CDR3 in DNA: TGTGCCAGCACCATCGGACAGCGACAAAGCTACACCTTC.

Worth noting for this clonotype: A junction boundary mismatches the germline segment, possibly from a read error. The chain has TRBV7-9 and TRBJ2-3; possibly TRBD2 for D (6 bases). CDR3 length equals 14 residues. Germline-derived CDR1 and CDR2 are SEHNR and FQNEAQ (reference sequence). The chain's CDR3 is CAGSWGVSTDTQYF. CDR3 nucleotide sequence: TGTGCCGGCAGCTGGGGGGTTAGCACAGATACGCAGTATTTT.

The gene calls are TRBV14 and TRBJ1-2, with D hard to call. This CDR3 contains 13 residues. Germline V gene sequence: CDR1 SGHDN, CDR2 FVKESK. Trimming took off 3 bases at V and 7 bases at J, with 12 bases between the two ends. The CDR3 loop reads CASSQNRQSGYTF. CDR3 in DNA: TGTGCCAGCAGCCAGAACAGACAAAGTGGCTACACCTTC.

Concerning this clonotype: With a much larger clone just one base away, this may be a read error. The chain recombines TRBV19 with TRBJ2-3, with a possible D match to TRBD2 (6 bases). Between the trimmed V and J ends, which lost 5 bases and 2 bases, there was a span of 14 bases. The germline gives CDR1 LNHDA, CDR2 SQIVND (reference sequence). The CDR3 has 15 residues. The CDR3 loop is CASSFGRGLTDTQYF. DNA for the CDR3: TGTGCCAGTAGTTTCGGGCGGGGTCTCACAGATACGCAGTATTTT.

This clonotype was counted at least ten times. The chain combines TRBV27 with TRBJ1-1; no firm D call. The V gene lost 4 bases and the J gene lost 3 bases, with 9 bases spanning the gap. CDR1 is MNHEY and CDR2 is SMNVEV in the germline V gene (reference sequence). The length of the CDR3 is 13 residues. CDR3 in DNA: TGTGCCAGCAGTTCGACTCTCGACACTGAAGCTTTCTTT. This translates into CASSSTLDTEAFF.

This clonotype has a handful of counts. The chain links TRBV29-1 to TRBJ2-2; D possibly corresponds to TRBD2 (7 bases). The CDR3 covers 13 residues. Trimming stripped 7 bases from V and 2 bases from J, with 11 bases between. Germline V gene data show CDR1 as SQVTM and CDR2 as ANQGSEA. CDR3 bases: TGCAGCGGGGGGGGGCACAACACCGGGGAGCTGTTTTTT. Its protein product is CSGGGHNTGELFF.